This T cell receptor (beta chain) was captured in a study of T cell clonotyping in hematopoietic cell transplantation. On the study more broadly: Recipients were bled about 28 days pretransplant and at posttransplant days 30, 100, 180. Study results and caveats: Cells were unsorted, so CD4 and CD8 contributions were not separated. After transplant, recipient diversity fell while pathologically expanded clonotypes grew through day 180.

In this sample, this clone turned up once. The antigen is undetermined. From germline, CDR1 is MDHEN and CDR2 SYDVKM. CDR3 length: 16 amino acids. With V trimmed by 5 bases and J by 2 bases, 5 bases remained unmatched. The data were produced by immunoSEQ multiplex PCR, yet TCRdb's version contains in-frame clones alone and is incomplete. This table has 8,000 to 8,500 clones, around nine tenths appearing once. The sequence derives from a male patient in his sixties or seventies who had an allogeneic stem cell transplant from a related donor, so the T cells may come from the graft donor. Some clones in this sample may be carry-over from other donors' samples. The sample in question was peripheral blood mononuclear cells, obtained at the time of graft-versus-host disease after allogeneic stem cell transplant. V gene TRBV28 combines with J gene TRBJ2-3; 12 bases align to TRBD2. Here the CDR3 DNA reads TGTGCCAGCAGTCAGCTAGCGGGGGGGCCCACAGATACGCAGTATTTT. This codes for CASSQLAGGPTDTQYF. Complete variable domain (other parts from reference TRBV28 and TRBJ2-3): DVKVTQSSRYLVKRTGEKVFLECVQDMDHENMFWYRQDPGLGLRLIYFSYDVKMKEKGDIPEGYSVSREKKERFSLILESASTNQTSMYLCASSQLAGGPTDTQYFGPGTRLTVL.